This T cell receptor beta chain was profiled in a study of glioma-infiltrating T cells after dendritic cell vaccination. Fresh-frozen tumor tissue and more than two years of survival data were available for all. This CDR3 region has 13 residues. Per germline, CDR1 SGHTA and CDR2 FQGTGA. V was cut by 5 bases and J by 2 bases, with 9 bases left in between. This clone was recorded once. Up to 2 ug genomic DNA was used for TCRB CDR3 amplification. The repertoire was sequenced with immunoSEQ multiplex PCR; TCRdb's copy has only in-frame clones and lacks some. The profile shows 55,000 to 75,000 clones, 81% of them singletons.

This chain joins TRBV7-3 and TRBJ1-1; possible D gene TRBD1, 5 bases. The source material was blood, sampled before dendritic cell vaccination. The receptor comes from a human donor with glioblastoma. CDR3 in amino acids: CASSPGHNTEAFF. The CDR3 coding sequence is TGTGCCAGCAGCCCCGGACATAACACTGAAGCTTTCTTT.